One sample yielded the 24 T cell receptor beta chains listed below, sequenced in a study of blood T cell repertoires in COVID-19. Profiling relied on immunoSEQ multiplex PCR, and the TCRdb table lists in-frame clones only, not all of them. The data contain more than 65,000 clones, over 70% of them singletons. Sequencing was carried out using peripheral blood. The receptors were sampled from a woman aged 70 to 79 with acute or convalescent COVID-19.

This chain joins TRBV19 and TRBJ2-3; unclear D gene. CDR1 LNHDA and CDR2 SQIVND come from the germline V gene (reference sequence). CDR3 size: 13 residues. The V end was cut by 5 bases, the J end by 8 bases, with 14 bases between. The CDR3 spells CASSATNLGTQYF. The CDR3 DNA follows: TGTGCCAGTAGTGCCACTAACTTAGGTACGCAGTATTTT.

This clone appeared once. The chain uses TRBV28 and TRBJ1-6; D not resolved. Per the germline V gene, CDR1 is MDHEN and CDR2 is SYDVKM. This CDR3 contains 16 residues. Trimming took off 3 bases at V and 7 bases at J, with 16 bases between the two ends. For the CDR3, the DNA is TGTGCCAGCAGTTTTTCTCCCCAGGTATTAAATTCACCCCTCCACTTT. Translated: CASSFSPQVLNSPLHF.

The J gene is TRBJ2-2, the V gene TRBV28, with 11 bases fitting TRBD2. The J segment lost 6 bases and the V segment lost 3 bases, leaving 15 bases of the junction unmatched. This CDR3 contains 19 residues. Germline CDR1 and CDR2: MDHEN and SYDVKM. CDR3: CASSFYDPLAGGRAGELFF. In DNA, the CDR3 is TGTGCCAGCAGTTTCTACGATCCTCTAGCGGGAGGACGGGCCGGGGAGCTGTTTTTT.

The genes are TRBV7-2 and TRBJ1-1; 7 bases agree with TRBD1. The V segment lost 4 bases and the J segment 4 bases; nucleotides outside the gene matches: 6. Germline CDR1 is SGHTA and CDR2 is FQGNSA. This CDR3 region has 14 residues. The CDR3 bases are TGTGCCAGCAGCTCCTCCCAGGGGGGCACTGAAGCTTTCTTT. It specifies CASSSSQGGTEAFF.

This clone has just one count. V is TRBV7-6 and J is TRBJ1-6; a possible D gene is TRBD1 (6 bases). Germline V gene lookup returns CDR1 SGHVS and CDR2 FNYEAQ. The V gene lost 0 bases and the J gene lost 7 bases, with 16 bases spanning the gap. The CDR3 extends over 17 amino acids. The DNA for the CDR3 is TGTGCCAGCAGCTTAGCGAGGGAGGGGGGAGCAAATTCACCCCTCCACTTT. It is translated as CASSLAREGGANSPLHF.

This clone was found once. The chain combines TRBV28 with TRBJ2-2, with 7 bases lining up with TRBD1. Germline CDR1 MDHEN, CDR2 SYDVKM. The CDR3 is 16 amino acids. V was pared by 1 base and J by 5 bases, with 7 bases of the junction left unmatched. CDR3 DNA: TGTGCCAGCAGTTTATCGGGGAAGGGGGCGACCGGGGAGCTGTTTTTT. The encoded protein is CASSLSGKGATGELFF.

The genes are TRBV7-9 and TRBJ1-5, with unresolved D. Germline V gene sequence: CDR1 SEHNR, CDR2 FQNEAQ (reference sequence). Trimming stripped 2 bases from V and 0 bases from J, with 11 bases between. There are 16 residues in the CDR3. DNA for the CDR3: TGTGCCAGCAGCTTAATTATGGAGGGTAGCAATCAGCCCCAGCATTTT. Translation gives CASSLIMEGSNQPQHF.

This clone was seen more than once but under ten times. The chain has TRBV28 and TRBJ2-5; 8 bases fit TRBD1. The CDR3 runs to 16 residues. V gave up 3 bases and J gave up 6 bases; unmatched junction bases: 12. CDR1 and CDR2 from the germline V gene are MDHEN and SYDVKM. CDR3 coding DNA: TGTGCCAGCAGTTTGGTCGGGCAGGGGGCAGTAAAGACCCAGTACTTC. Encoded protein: CASSLVGQGAVKTQYF.

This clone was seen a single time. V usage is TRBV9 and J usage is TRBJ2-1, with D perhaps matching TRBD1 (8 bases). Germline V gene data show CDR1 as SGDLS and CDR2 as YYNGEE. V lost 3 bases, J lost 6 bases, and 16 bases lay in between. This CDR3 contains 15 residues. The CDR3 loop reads CASSGDRGGSNEQFF. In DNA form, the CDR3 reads TGTGCCAGCAGCGGCGACAGGGGCGGGAGCAATGAGCAGTTCTTC.

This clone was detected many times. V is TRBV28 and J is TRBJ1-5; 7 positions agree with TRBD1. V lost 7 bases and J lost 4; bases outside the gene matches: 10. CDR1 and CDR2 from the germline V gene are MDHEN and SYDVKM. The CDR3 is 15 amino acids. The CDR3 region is CASTPREGANQPQHF. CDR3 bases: TGTGCCAGCACTCCTAGAGAGGGGGCGAATCAGCCCCAGCATTTT.

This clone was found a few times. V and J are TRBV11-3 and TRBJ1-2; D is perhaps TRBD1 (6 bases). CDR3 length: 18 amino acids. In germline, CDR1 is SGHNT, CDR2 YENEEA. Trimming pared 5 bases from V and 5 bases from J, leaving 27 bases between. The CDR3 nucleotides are TGTGCCAGCAGCCCCCAAACTGGAACCACAGGGAGCCGATATGGCTACACCTTC. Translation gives CASSPQTGTTGSRYGYTF. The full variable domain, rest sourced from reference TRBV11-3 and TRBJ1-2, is EAGVVQSPRYKIIEKKQPVAFWCNPISGHNTLYWYLQNLGQGPELLIRYENEEAVDDSQLPKDRFSAERLKGVDSTLKIQPAELGDSAVYLCASSPQTGTTGSRYGYTFGSGTRLTVV.

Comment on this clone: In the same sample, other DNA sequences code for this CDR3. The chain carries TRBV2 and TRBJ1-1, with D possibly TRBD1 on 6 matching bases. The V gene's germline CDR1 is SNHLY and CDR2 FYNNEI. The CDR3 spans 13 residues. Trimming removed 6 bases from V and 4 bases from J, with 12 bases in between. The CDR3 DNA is TGTGCCAGCAGGAACAGGGTTTTCACTGAAGCTTTCTTT. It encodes CASRNRVFTEAFF.

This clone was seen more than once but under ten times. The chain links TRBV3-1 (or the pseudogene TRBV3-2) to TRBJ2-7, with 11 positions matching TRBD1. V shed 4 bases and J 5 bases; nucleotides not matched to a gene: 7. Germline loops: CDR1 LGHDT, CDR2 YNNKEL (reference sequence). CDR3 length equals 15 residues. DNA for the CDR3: TGTGCCAGCAGCCCCTGGCCGGGACAGGGGGACGAGCAGTACTTC. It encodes CASSPWPGQGDEQYF.

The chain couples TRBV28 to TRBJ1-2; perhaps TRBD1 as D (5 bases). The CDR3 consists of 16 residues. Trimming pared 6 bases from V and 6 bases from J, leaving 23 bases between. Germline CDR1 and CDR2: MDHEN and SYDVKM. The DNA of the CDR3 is TGTGCCAGCAGCCCGGTTTTTGTAGGGGAGGAGGATGGCTACACCTTC. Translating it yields CASSPVFVGEEDGYTF.

CDR3 DNA sequence: TGTGCCAGCAGCGAAGGATATACTAGCGGAATCGGGGAGCTGTTTTTT. It specifies CASSEGYTSGIGELFF. This chain connects TRBV4-2 to TRBJ2-2; 8 bases map to TRBD2. Trimming at V came to 5 bases and at J to 7 bases, leaving 12 bases not matched to a gene. Germline loops: CDR1 LGHNA, CDR2 YNFKEQ. CDR3 size: 16 residues.

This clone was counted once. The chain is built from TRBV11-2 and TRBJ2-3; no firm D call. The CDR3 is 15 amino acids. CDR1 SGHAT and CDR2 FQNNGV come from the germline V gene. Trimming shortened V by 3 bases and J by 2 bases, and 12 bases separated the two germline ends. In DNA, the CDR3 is TGTGCCAGCAGCTTGCGCGCAGGCTTCACAGATACGCAGTATTTT. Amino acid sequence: CASSLRAGFTDTQYF.

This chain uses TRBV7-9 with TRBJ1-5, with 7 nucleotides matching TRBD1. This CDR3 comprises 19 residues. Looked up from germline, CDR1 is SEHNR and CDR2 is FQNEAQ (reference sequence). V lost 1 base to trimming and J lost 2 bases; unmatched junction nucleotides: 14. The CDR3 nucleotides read TGTGCCAGCAGCTTAGTGCGGGCAGGGGGTAACTTTGGCAATCAGCCCCAGCATTTT. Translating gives CASSLVRAGGNFGNQPQHF.

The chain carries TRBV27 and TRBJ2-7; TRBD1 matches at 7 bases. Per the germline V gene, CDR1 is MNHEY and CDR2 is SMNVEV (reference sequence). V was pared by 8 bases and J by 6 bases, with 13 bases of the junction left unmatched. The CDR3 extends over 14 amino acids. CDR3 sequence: CASLVRTGRGEQYF. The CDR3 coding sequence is TGTGCCAGCCTCGTTCGGACAGGTAGAGGCGAGCAGTACTTC.

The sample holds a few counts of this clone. The CDR3 region has the DNA TGTGCCAGCAGCTTATTAAGGAGACAGGGCACGTATGGCTACACCTTC. Its protein is CASSLLRRQGTYGYTF. J is TRBJ1-2 and V is TRBV7-8; 7 positions match TRBD1. V shed 2 bases and J 5 bases; nucleotides not matched to a gene: 11. The CDR3 runs 16 residues. Germline lookup yields CDR1 SGHVS and CDR2 FQNEAQ.

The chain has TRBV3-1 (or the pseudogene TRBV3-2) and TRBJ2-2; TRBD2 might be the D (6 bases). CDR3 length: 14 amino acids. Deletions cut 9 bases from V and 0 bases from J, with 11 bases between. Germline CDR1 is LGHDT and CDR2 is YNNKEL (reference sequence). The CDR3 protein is CASKSGPNTGELFF. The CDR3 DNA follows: TGTGCCAGTAAGAGCGGGCCGAACACCGGGGAGCTGTTTTTT.

The CDR3 nucleotides are TGTGCCAGTAGTATGACTAGCGGGGTAACAGATACGCAGTATTTT. Amino acids: CASSMTSGVTDTQYF. The V gene is TRBV19, the J gene TRBJ2-3; 11 bases are shared with TRBD2. V shed 3 bases, J shed 3 bases, and the junction held 2 bases outside the gene matches. CDR3 length equals 15 residues. Germline-derived CDR1 and CDR2 are LNHDA and SQIVND (reference sequence).

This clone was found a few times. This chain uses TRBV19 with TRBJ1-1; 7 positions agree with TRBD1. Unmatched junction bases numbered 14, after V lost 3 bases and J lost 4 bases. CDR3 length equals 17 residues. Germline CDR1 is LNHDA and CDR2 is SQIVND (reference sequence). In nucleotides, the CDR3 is TGTGCCAGTAGTATCATGGGGACAGTGGACTTAGGCACTGAAGCTTTCTTT. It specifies CASSIMGTVDLGTEAFF.

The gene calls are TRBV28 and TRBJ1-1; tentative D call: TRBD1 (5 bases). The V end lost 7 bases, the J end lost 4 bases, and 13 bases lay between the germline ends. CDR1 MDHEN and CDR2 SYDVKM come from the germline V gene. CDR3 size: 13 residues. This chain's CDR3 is CASIGGGGTEAFF. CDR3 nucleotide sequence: TGTGCCAGCATCGGCGGGGGTGGCACTGAAGCTTTCTTT.

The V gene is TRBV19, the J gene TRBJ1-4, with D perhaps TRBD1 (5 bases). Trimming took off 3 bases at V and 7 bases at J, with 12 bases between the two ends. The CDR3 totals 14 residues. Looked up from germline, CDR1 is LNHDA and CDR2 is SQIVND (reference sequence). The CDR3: CASSITGEGEKLFF. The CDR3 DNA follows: TGTGCCAGTAGTATTACGGGGGAAGGTGAAAAACTGTTTTTT.